The sequence of this T cell receptor beta chain was determined in a study of CD8+CD57+ T cells in acquired aplastic anemia. Study-wide background: Roughly 3 ug was the average amount of DNA from sorted CD4+ and CD8+ cells.

Details on this clonotype: What it recognizes is unknown.

The germline gives CDR1 LNHDA, CDR2 SQIVND (reference sequence). V dropped 7 bases and J dropped 3 bases, with 16 bases sitting between them. There are 15 residues in the CDR3. Genomic DNA, the template, was used for profiling of the TCR beta VDJ and CDR3. TCRdb itself ran the reads through MiXCR, one entry per CDR3 protein. Found here are over 150,000 distinct CDR3 sequences, approximately 40% of them singletons; the top ten hold 0.9% to 1.2%. Study-wide points: A set of some 28 CD8+ CDR3 sequences was shared between patients and controls, and these sequences appeared highly expressed in patients. Patients were compared with controls for CD8+ Simpson's diversity, and no significant difference emerged.

The receptor comes from a human donor in good health. Sequencing input: sorted CD4+, CD8+, or CD8+CD57+ T cells (not recorded which) from PBMCs. The gene calls are TRBV19 and TRBJ1-5, with D possibly TRBD1 on 6 matching bases. The CDR3 loop reads CASNPTGYVNQPQHF. The CDR3 coding sequence is TGTGCCAGTAACCCTACAGGGTACGTCAATCAGCCCCAGCATTTT.